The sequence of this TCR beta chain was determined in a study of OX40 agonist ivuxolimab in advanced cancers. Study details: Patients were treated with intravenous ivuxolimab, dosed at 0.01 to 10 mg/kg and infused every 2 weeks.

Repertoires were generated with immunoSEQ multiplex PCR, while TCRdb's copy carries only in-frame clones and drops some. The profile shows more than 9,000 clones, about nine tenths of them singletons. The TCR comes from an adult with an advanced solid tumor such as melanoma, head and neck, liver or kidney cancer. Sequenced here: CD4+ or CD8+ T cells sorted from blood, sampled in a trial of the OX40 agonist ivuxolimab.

CDR3 nucleotide sequence: TGTGCCAGCATTGAGGTCATAGTCACAAAGTGGGCCAACGTCCTGACTTTC. Its translation: CASIEVIVTKWANVLTF. The rearrangement joins TRBV5-6 to TRBJ2-6; no reliable D call. The germline CDR1 and CDR2 sequences are SGHDT and YYEEEE. The CDR3 has 17 residues. The germline V and J ends were trimmed by 6 bases and 5 bases, with 21 bases remaining between them.